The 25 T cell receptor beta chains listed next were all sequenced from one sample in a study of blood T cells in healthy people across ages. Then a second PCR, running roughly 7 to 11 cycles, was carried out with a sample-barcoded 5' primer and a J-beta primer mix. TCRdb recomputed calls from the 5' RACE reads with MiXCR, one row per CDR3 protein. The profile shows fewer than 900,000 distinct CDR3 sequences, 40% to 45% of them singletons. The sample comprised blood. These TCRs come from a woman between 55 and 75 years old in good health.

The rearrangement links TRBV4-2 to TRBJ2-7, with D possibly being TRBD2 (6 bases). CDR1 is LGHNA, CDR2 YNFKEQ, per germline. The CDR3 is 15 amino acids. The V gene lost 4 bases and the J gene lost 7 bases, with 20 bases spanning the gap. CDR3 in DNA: TGTGCCAGCAGCCCCGGCGCTAGCGCCTACAATGAGCAGTACTTC. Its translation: CASSPGASAYNEQYF.

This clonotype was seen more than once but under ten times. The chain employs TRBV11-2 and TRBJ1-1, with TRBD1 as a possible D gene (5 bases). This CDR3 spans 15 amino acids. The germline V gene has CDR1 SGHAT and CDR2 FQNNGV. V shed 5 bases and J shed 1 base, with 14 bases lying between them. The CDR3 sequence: CASSGSREGNTEAFF. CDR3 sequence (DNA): TGTGCCAGCAGCGGAAGCAGGGAGGGGAACACTGAAGCTTTCTTT. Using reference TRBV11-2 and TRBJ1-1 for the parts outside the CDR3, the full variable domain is EAGVAQSPRYKIIEKRQSVAFWCNPISGHATLYWYQQILGQGPKLLIQFQNNGVVDDSQLPKDRFSAERLKGVDSTLKIQPAKLEDSAVYLCASSGSREGNTEAFFGQGTRLTVV.

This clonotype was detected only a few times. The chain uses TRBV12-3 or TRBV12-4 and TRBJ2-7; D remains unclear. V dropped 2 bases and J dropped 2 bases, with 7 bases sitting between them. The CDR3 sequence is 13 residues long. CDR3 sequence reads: CASSLTRTYEQYF. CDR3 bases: TGTGCCAGCAGTTTAACACGGACCTACGAGCAGTACTTC.

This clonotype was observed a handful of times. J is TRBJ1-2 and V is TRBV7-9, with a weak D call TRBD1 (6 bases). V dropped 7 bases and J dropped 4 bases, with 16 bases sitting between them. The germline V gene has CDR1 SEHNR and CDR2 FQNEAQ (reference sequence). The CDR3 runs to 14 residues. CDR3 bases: TGTGCCAGCACCTACAGGGTTGAGGGCTATGGCTACACCTTC. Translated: CASTYRVEGYGYTF.

The CDR3 coding sequence is TGTGCCAGCGGGGGACAGGGGAATTCACCCCTCCACTTT. This codes for CASGGQGNSPLHF. The chain recombines TRBV7-2 with TRBJ1-6, with 10 bases aligning to TRBD1. V lost 8 bases, J lost 7 bases, and 2 bases stayed unmatched. The CDR3 loop spans 13 amino acids. Germline V lookup: CDR1 SGHTA, CDR2 FQGNSA.

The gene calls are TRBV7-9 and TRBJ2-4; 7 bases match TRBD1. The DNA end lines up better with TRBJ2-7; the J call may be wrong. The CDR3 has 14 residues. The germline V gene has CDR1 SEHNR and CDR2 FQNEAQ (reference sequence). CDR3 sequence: CASSLRNRGYEQYF. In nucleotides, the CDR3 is TGTGCCAGCAGCTTACGAAACAGGGGCTACGAGCAGTACTTC.

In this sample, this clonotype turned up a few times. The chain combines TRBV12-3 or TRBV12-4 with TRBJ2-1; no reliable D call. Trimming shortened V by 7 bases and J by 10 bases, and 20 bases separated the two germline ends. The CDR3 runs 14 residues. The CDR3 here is CASTRTPVGLEQFF. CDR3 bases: TGTGCCAGCACCCGTACCCCGGTTGGGTTAGAGCAGTTCTTC.

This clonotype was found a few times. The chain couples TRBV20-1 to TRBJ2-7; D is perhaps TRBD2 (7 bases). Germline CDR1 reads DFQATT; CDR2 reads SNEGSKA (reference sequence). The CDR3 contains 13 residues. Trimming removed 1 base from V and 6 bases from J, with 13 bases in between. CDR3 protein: CSARGGGAGEQYF. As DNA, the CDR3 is TGCAGTGCTAGAGGTGGGGGGGCCGGCGAGCAGTACTTC.

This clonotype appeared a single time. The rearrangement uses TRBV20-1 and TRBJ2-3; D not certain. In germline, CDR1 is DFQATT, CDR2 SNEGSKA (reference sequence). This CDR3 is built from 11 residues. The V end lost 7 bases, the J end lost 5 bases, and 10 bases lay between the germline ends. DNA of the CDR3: TGCAGTGTTAGGTCGGGAGATACGCAGTATTTT. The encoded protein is CSVRSGDTQYF.

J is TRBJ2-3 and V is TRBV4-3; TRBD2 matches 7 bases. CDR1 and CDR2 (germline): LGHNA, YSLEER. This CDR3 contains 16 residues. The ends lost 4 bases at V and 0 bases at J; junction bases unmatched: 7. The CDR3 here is CASSPRGRASTDTQYF. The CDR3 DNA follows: TGCGCCAGCAGCCCCCGAGGGAGGGCTAGCACAGATACGCAGTATTTT.

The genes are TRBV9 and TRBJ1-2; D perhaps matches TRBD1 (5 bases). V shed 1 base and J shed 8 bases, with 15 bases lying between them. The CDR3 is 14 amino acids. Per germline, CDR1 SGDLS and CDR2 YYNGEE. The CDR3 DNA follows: TGTGCCAGCAGCGTAAGGGGCGGCCTGGGCGGCTACACCTTC. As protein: CASSVRGGLGGYTF.

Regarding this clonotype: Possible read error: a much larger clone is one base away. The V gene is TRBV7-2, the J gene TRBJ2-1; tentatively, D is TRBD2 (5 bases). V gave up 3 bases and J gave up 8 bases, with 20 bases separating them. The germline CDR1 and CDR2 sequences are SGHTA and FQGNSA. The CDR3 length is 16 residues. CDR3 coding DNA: TGTGCCAGCAGCTTTCTCAGGACTGATGTCTCGTATGAGCAGTTCTTC. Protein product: CASSFLRTDVSYEQFF.

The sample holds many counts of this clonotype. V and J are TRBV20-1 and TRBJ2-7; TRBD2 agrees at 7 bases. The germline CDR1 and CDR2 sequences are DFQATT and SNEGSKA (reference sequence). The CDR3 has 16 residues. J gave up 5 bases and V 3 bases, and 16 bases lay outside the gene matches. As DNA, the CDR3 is TGCAGTGCTAGCGTTTTGGCGGGAGCGACATCTCACGAGCAGTACTTC. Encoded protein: CSASVLAGATSHEQYF.

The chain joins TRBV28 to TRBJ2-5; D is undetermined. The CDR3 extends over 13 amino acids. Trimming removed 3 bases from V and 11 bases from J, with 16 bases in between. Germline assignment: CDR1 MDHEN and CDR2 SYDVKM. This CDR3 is CASSFPPYTQQYF. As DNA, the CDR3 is TGTGCCAGCAGTTTTCCCCCGTACACGCAGCAGTACTTC.

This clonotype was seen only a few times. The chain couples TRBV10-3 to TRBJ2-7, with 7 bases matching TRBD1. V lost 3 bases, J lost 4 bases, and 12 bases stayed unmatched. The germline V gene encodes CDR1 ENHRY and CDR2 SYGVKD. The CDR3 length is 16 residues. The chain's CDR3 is CAISDPTGTLGYEQYF. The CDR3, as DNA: TGTGCCATCAGTGACCCGACAGGGACCCTCGGGTACGAGCAGTACTTC.

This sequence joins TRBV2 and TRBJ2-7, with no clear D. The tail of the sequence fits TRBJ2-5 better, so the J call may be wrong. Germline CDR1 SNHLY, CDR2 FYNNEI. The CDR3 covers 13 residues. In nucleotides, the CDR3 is TGTGCCAGCAGTGAGAGCGTCCATGAGACCCAGTACTTC. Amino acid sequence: CASSESVHETQYF.

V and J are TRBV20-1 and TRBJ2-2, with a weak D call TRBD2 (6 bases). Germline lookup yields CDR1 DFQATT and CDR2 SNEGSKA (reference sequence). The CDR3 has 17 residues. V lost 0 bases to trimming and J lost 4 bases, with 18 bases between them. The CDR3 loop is CSARDAREVGGTGELFF. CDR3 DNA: TGCAGTGCTAGAGACGCCAGGGAGGTTGGTGGCACCGGGGAGCTGTTTTTT.

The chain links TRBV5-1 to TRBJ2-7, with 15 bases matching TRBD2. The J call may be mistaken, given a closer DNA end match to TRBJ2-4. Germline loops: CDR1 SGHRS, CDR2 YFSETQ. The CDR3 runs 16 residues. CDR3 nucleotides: TGCGCCAGCAGCTCCGGACTAGCGGGAGGGCCGGACATTCAGTACTTC. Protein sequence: CASSSGLAGGPDIQYF.

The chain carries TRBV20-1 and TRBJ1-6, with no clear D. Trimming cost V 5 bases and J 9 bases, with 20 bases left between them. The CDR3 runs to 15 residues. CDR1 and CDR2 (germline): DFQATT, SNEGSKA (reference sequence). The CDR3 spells CSAERIGLGGSPLHF. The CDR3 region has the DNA TGCAGTGCTGAGAGAATCGGCTTGGGTGGTTCACCCCTCCACTTT.

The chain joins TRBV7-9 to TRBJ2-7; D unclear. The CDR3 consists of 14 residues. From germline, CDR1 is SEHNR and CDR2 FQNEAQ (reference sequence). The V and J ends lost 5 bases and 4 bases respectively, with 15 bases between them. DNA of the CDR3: TGTGCCAGCAGCCCCCCGACGAACGCTTACGAGCAGTACTTC. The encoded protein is CASSPPTNAYEQYF.

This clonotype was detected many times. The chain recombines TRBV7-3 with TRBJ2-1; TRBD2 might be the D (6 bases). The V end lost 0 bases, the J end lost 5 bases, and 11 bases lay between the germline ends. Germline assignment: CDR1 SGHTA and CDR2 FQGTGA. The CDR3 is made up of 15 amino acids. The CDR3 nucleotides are TGTGCCAGCAGCTTAACGGTAGCGGTTGACAATGAGCAGTTCTTC. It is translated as CASSLTVAVDNEQFF.

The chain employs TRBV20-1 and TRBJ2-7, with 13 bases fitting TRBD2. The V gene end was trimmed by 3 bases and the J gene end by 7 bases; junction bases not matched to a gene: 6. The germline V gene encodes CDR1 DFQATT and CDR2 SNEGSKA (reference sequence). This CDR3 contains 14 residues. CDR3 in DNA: TGCAGTGCTAGCACTAGCGGGAGGGGCGATGAGCAGTACTTC. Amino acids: CSASTSGRGDEQYF.

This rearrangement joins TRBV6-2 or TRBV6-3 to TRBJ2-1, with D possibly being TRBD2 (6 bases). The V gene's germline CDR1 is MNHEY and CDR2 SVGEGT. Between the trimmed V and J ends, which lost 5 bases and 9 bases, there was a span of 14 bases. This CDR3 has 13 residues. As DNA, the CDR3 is TGTGCCAGCAGTCCCGTTGGGGGAGGTGAGCAGTTCTTC. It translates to CASSPVGGGEQFF.

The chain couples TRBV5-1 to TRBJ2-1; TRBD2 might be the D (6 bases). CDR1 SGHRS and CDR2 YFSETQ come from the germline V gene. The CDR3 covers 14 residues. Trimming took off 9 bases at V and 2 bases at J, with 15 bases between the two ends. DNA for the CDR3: TGCGCCACCCGGGTCGGGGAGGCCTACAATGAGCAGTTCTTC. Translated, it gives CATRVGEAYNEQFF.

The chain's CDR3 is CASSQDPPSGYRTDTQYF. The CDR3 DNA reads TGCGCCAGCAGCCAAGATCCCCCTAGCGGGTATCGGACAGATACGCAGTATTTT. V gene TRBV4-3 combines with J gene TRBJ2-3; TRBD2 agrees at 8 bases. Germline loops: CDR1 LGHNA, CDR2 YSLEER. The CDR3 is made up of 18 amino acids. The ends lost 0 bases at V and 3 bases at J; junction bases unmatched: 11.